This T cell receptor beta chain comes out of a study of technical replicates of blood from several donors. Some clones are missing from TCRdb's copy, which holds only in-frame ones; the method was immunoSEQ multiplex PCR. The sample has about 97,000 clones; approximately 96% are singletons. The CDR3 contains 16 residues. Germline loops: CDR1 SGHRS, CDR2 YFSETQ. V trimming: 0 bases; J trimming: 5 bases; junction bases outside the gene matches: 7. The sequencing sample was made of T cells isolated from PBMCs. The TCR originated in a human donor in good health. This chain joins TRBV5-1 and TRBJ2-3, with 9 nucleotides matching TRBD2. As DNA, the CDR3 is TGCGCCAGCAGCTTGGCCCTAGCGGGAACGCGAGATACGCAGTATTTT. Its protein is CASSLALAGTRDTQYF.